This T cell receptor beta chain was obtained from a study of blood T cells in healthy people across ages. Trimming stripped 4 bases from V and 2 bases from J, with 9 bases between. The CDR3 has 14 amino acids. Germline CDR1 reads MDHEN; CDR2 reads SYDVKM. In the case of this clonotype: What it recognizes is unknown.

Study-level results: Conclusively comparing naive with antigen-experienced cells was impossible with unsorted PBMCs.

A second about 7 to 11 cycle PCR used barcoded and J-beta primers. A template-switch adaptor with 12 random nucleotides tagged each cDNA molecule. Every sample returned 2.5 million or more CDR3-containing paired-end reads. MiXCR, run by TCRdb on the 5' RACE reads, gives a single entry per CDR3 protein. The top ten hold under 3% of the sample, which has roughly 800,000 distinct CDR3 sequences, roughly 26% seen once. In addition, the sample was reused for a study of T cells of mothers and their children. That report notes: The effect of thymic selection on TCR recombination output is similar between related and unrelated pairs.

Sequencing was carried out using blood. The chain combines TRBV28 with TRBJ2-4; tentative D call: TRBD2 (6 bases). The receptor was isolated from a boy aged 10-17 years in good health. CDR3 in DNA: TGTGCCAGCAGTTCGGGACTCCCCAAAAACATTCAGTACTTC. Protein sequence: CASSSGLPKNIQYF.